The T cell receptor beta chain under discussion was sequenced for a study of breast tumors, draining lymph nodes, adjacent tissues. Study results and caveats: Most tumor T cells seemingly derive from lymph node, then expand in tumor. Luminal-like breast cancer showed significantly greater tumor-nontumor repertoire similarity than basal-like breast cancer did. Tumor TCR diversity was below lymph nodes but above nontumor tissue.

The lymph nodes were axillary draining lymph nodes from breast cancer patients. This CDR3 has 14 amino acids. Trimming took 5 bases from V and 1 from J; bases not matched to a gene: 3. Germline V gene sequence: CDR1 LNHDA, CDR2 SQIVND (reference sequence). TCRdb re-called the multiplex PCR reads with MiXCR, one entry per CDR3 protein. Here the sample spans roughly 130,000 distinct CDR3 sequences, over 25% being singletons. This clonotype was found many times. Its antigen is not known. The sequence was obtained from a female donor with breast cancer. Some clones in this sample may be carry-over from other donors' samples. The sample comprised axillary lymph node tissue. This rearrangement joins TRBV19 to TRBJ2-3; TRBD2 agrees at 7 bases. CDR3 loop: CASSWGGGTDTQYF. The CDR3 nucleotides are TGTGCCAGTAGTTGGGGGGGGGGCACAGATACGCAGTATTTT.